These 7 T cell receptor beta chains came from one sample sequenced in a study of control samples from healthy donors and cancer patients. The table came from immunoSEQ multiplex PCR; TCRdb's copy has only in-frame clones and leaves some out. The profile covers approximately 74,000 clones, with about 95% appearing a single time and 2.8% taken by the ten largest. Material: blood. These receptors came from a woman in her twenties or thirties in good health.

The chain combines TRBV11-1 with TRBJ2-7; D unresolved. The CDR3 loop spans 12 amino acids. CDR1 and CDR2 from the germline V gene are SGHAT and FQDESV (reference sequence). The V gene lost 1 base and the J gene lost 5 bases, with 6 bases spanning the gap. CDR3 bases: TGTGCCAGCAGCTTAGAAGGGCACGAGCAGTACTTC. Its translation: CASSLEGHEQYF.

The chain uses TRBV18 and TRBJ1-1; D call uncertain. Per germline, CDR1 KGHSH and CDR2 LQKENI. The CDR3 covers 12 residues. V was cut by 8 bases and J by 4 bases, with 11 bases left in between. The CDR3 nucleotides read TGTGCCAGCGGGCTAGGAGGCACTGAAGCTTTCTTT. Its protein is CASGLGGTEAFF.

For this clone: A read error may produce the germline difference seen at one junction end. CDR3 residues: CASCYLTGTAGYTF. As DNA, the CDR3 is TGTGCCAGCTGTTATCTAACAGGGACGGCTGGCTACACCTTC. The V gene is TRBV6-5, the J gene TRBJ1-2; possibly TRBD1 for D (6 bases). Per germline, CDR1 MNHEY and CDR2 SVGAGI. The length of the CDR3 is 14 residues.

CDR3 protein: CASSLAGGENQPQHF. CDR3 coding DNA: TGTGCCAGCAGCTTAGCGGGGGGAGAGAATCAGCCCCAGCATTTT. This chain links TRBV7-9 with TRBJ1-5, with D possibly TRBD1 on 5 matching bases. Trimming took 0 bases from V and 4 from J, leaving 10 bases between them. CDR3 length: 15 residues. CDR1 SEHNR and CDR2 FQNEAQ come from the germline V gene (reference sequence). Combining the CDR3 with reference TRBV7-9 and TRBJ1-5 gives the whole variable domain DTGVSQNPRHKITKRGQNVTFRCDPISEHNRLYWYRQTLGQGPEFLTYFQNEAQLEKSRLLSDRFSAERPKGSFSTLEIQRTEQGDSAMYLCASSLAGGENQPQHFGDGTRLSIL.

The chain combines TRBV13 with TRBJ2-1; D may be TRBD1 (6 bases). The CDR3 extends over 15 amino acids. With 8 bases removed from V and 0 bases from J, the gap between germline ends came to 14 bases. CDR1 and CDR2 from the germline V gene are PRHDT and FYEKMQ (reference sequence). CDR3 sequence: CASASRDNSYNEQFF. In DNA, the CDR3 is TGTGCCAGCGCAAGCCGGGACAACTCCTACAATGAGCAGTTCTTC.

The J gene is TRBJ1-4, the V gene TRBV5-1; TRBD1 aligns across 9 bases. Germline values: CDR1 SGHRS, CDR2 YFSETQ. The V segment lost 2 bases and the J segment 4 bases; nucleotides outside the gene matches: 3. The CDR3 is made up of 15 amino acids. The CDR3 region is CASSLQGAFNEKLFF. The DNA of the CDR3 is TGCGCCAGCAGCTTACAGGGGGCGTTTAATGAAAAACTGTTTTTT.

DNA for the CDR3: TGTGCCAGCCGGGACAGGGACACCGGGGAGCTGTTTTTT. Protein sequence: CASRDRDTGELFF. V is TRBV7-9 and J is TRBJ2-2, with 9 bases that match TRBD1. The V and J ends lost 8 bases and 3 bases, in that order; junction bases with no gene match: 1. Germline CDR1 and CDR2: SEHNR and FQNEAQ (reference sequence). The CDR3 covers 13 residues.